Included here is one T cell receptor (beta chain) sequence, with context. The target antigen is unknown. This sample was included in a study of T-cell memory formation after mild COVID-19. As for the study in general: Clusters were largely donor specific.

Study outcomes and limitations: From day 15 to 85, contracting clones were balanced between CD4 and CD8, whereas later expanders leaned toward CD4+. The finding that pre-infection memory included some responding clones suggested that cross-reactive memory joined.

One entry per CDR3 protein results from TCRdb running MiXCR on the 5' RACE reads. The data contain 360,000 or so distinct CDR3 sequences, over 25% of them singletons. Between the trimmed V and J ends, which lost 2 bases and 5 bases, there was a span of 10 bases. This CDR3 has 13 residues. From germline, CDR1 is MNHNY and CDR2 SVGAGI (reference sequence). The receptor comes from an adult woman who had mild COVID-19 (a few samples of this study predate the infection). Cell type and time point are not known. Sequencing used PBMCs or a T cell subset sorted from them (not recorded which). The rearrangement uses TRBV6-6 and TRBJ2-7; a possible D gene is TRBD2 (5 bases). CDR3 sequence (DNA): TGTGCCAGCAGTTACCGAGGGAGCCACGAGCAGTACTTC. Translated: CASSYRGSHEQYF.